This T cell receptor beta chain was captured by sequencing in a study of CD4 T cells in relation to SARS-CoV-2 and coronaviruses (dated by TCRdb to the early 2020s). Concerning the study at large: The ViraFEST assay cultured PBMCs with antigen for more than nine days, then sequenced TCR beta CDR3s to find antigen-specific clonal expansions. Across all 12 patients in the full convalescent cohort, ages ranged from roughly 20 to 80 years, with a median of 38. The approximately 12 convalescent patients included 8 males and 4 females; two subjects were Hispanic. Shared crossreactive spike epitopes were mapped to their HLA restriction using patient-derived lymphoblastoid cell lines. At the level of individual TCR clonotypes, the study evaluated whether memory CD4+ T cells crossreact between the spike proteins of SARS-CoV-2 and those of common cold coronaviruses. The Adaptive Biotechnologies TCR-sequencing kit was used to sequence samples from a few pre-COVID donors and the naive versus memory experiments, whereas other data were Illumina-based. Expansion assays from other donors in the study were sequenced with a different, Illumina-based TCR-beta assay. What the study reported, not specific to this receptor: Crossreactivity analysis centred on spike protein, so crossreactivity against other viral proteins was not assessed. No donor contributed both pre-pandemic and post-infection samples, which limited tracing the source of pre-existing responses. Compared with monoreactive clones, crossreactive clones had significantly weaker SARS-CoV-2-driven expansion, a result consistent with antigenic imprinting. The study was constrained by small numbers of patients and of tested TCRs. Sequencing of naive versus memory cells indicated that the assay detects memory recall responses, not primary responses primed during culture. Memory CD4+ clonotypes crossrecognizing SARS-CoV-2 and at least one common cold coronavirus spike were found in 55% to 70% of donors.

The CDR3 sequence holds 10 residues, the cysteine and phenylalanine included. Only the CDR3 DNA stays, 30 bases, in frame from base 1. Reading the germline V gene (reference sequence) gives CDR1 GTSNPN and CDR2 SVGIG. Survey-level immunoSEQ TCR-beta sequencing was performed on DNA from CEF-cultured naive and memory CD4+ T cells. Per the source publication's procedure: During preprocessing, nonproductive sequences were discarded, as were any CDR3s that did not begin with C, did not end with F or W, or were shorter than 7 amino acids. Antigen-specific clonotypes were called with the MANAFEST web app, based on expansion relative to reference and other culture wells. A clone counted as positive if significantly expanded in 2 of 3 replicate wells versus the reference culture at FDR below 0.05. A further requirement for positive clones was significant expansion compared with all other tandem wells, along with an odds ratio above 5. Cultured and uncultured naive and memory CD4+ repertoires were searched for CDR3s previously identified as spike- and CEF-reactive. Pairwise Levenshtein distance, computed with the stringdist R package after three terminal residues were trimmed from each end, was used as the measure of CDR3 homology. As stored in TCRdb, this immuneACCESS dataset retains in-frame rearrangements with V and J assigned. A fraction of the clones does not appear; measured against another copy, unresolved V genes explain less than half of the discrepancy, and the remainder lacks a known reason. V, J and clone size were drawn from that table, and D and trimming were deduced from the DNA. For this sample there are some 46,000 clones; over 75% appear just once. Over 1.1% of the sample lies in the top ten.

On this clone itself: The clone's antigen remains unknown. No quality values exist for individual bases; no much larger clone is one base distant.

Naive and memory CD4+ T cells were separated from cryopreserved PBMCs by CD4 enrichment followed by EasySep naive CD4+ T cell enrichment. Sorted naive or memory CD4+ T cells (10^5) were cultured 1:1 with T cell-depleted PBMCs and CEF peptides for more than eight days. In general, every peptide culture condition was set up in three replicate wells. PBMCs were isolated from leukapheresis product or whole blood by Ficoll-Paque PLUS gradient centrifugation. The PBMCs went either fresh into the expansion assay or into cryopreservation at -140 degrees C. The QIAamp Micro DNA Kit was used to extract genomic DNA from the CD4+ T cells.

In this chain, TRBV30 is recombined with TRBJ1-3; confidence is insufficient to name the D gene. Material: naive CD4+ T cells from PBMCs, cultured in vitro. The cell subset or site label for this specimen denotes: naive CD4+ T cells isolated by negative enrichment. This TCR was recovered from an adult with COVID-19. The DNA sequence is as follows: TGTGCGGGAGGTCGCAGCACCATATATTTT. It codes for CAGGRSTIYF.